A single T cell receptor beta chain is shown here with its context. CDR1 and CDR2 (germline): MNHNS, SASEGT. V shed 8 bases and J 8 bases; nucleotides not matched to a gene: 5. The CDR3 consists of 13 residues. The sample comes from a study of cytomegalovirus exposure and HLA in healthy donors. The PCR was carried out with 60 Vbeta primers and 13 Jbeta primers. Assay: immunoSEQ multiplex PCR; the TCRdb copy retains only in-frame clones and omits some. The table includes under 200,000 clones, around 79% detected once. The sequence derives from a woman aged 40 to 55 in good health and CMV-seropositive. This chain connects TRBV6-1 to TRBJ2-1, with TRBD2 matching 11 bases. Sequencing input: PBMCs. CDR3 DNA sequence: TGTGCCAGCCCTACTAGCGGGGGCGATGAGCAGTTCTTC. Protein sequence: CASPTSGGDEQFF.